The 25 T cell receptor beta chains below come from one sample, sequenced in a study of blood T cell repertoires in COVID-19. Profiled with immunoSEQ multiplex PCR; TCRdb holds only in-frame clones, not every one. This table has more than 250,000 clones, 88% appearing once. Sequences were obtained from peripheral blood. The receptors stem from a young woman with COVID-19, enrolled during active disease.

Here the CDR3 reads CSVERRDRGGGYTF. For the CDR3, the DNA is TGCAGCGTTGAACGCCGGGACAGAGGCGGAGGCTACACCTTC. The chain joins TRBV29-1 to TRBJ1-2; 7 nucleotides align to TRBD1. Germline CDR1 reads SQVTM; CDR2 reads ANQGSEA. The trim removed 2 bases at V and 8 bases at J, leaving 11 bases unmatched. This CDR3 region has 14 residues.

This clone was detected only once. The chain uses TRBV5-4 and TRBJ2-3; 11 nucleotides match TRBD2. This CDR3 has 15 residues. CDR1 and CDR2 (germline): SGHNT, YYREEE (reference sequence). Losses at the gene ends were 3 bases for V and 3 bases for J; bases not matched to a gene: 3. The CDR3 loop reads CASSSRLAGTDTQYF. The CDR3 DNA reads as TGTGCCAGCAGCTCCAGACTAGCGGGAACAGATACGCAGTATTTT.

V usage is TRBV6-1 and J usage is TRBJ1-5, with 7 bases matching TRBD1. J lost 2 bases, V lost 5 bases, and 6 bases had no gene match. Germline V gene sequence: CDR1 MNHNS, CDR2 SASEGT. The CDR3 covers 15 residues. The CDR3 nucleotides are TGTGCCAGCAGTAAAACAGGGGCGCGCAATCAGCCCCAGCATTTT. As protein: CASSKTGARNQPQHF.

This chain links TRBV6-2 or TRBV6-3 with TRBJ2-2; D unresolved. Germline-derived CDR1 and CDR2 are MNHEY and SVGEGT. The CDR3 runs to 14 residues. Trimming cost V 2 bases and J 2 bases, with 6 bases left between them. The CDR3 reads CASSYDSNTGELFF. Written as DNA, the CDR3 is TGTGCCAGCAGTTACGACTCCAACACCGGGGAGCTGTTTTTT.

The chain joins TRBV4-1 to TRBJ1-5; no clear D gene. This CDR3 region has 15 residues. CDR1 and CDR2 from the germline V gene are MGHRA and YSYEKL. Trimming left V 1 base short and J 2 bases short, with 9 bases between. CDR3 sequence: CASSQGAFGNQPQHF. DNA of the CDR3: TGCGCCAGCAGCCAAGGGGCTTTTGGCAATCAGCCCCAGCATTTT.

J is TRBJ1-1 and V is TRBV19, with D possibly being TRBD1 (5 bases). The CDR3 extends over 12 amino acids. CDR1 and CDR2 from the germline V gene are LNHDA and SQIVND (reference sequence). V was trimmed by 6 bases and J by 3 bases, leaving 8 bases between them. The CDR3 sequence is CASRPGYTEAFF. DNA of the CDR3: TGTGCCAGTAGGCCAGGGTACACTGAAGCTTTCTTT.

The chain employs TRBV18 and TRBJ1-2; D not resolved. Looked up from germline, CDR1 is KGHSH and CDR2 is LQKENI. The V end was cut by 2 bases, the J end by 4 bases, with 17 bases between. This CDR3 has 16 amino acids. The CDR3 DNA reads TGTGCCAGCTCACCAGGAATAGCCGGTATCACCTATGGCTACACCTTC. Protein product: CASSPGIAGITYGYTF. Variable domain in full (rest from reference TRBV18 and TRBJ1-2): NAGVMQNPRHLVRRRGQEARLRCSPMKGHSHVYWYRQLPEEGLKFMVYLQKENIIDESGMPKERFSAEFPKEGPSILRIQQVVRGDSAAYFCASSPGIAGITYGYTFGSGTRLTVV.

The rearrangement links TRBV5-1 to TRBJ2-2; 12 positions agree with TRBD2. After removal of 0 bases from V and 4 bases from J, the junction contained 13 bases not matched to a gene. Germline V CDR1 and CDR2: SGHRS, YFSETQ. The CDR3 sequence is 20 residues long. The CDR3 nucleotides read TGCGCCAGCAGCTTGGGACTAGCGGGGGACCCACCCCCTATCACCGGGGAGCTGTTTTTT. This sequence encodes CASSLGLAGDPPPITGELFF.

V usage is TRBV11-2 and J usage is TRBJ1-2, with D possibly TRBD1 on 5 matching bases. The V end was cut by 5 bases, the J end by 3 bases, with 13 bases between. CDR3 length: 14 amino acids. CDR1 is SGHAT, CDR2 FQNNGV, per germline. The CDR3 sequence is CASSRNRGDYGYTF. In nucleotides, the CDR3 is TGTGCCAGCAGCAGGAACCGGGGGGACTATGGCTACACCTTC.

This sequence joins TRBV6-5 and TRBJ1-5, with 8 bases fitting TRBD1. The CDR3 has 15 amino acids. V dropped 6 bases and J dropped 3; count of bases not matched to a gene: 7. Germline-derived CDR1 and CDR2 are MNHEY and SVGAGI. As DNA, the CDR3 is TGTGCCAGCAGCCGAGGACAGGGCGACAATCAGCCCCAGCATTTT. Amino acid sequence: CASSRGQGDNQPQHF.

The chain recombines TRBV5-6 with TRBJ2-7; TRBD2 aligns across 12 bases. The CDR3 runs 18 residues. The germline gives CDR1 SGHDT, CDR2 YYEEEE. V lost 3 bases and J lost 3; bases outside the gene matches: 13. This CDR3 reads CASSSERLAGGPVYEQYF. CDR3 sequence (DNA): TGTGCCAGCAGCTCGGAGCGGCTAGCGGGGGGGCCAGTCTACGAGCAGTACTTC.

This clone was found once. The chain joins TRBV5-8 to TRBJ2-5, with D possibly TRBD2 on 6 matching bases. Trimming left V 4 bases short and J 5 bases short, with 18 bases between. The CDR3 extends over 15 amino acids. CDR1 is SGHTS and CDR2 is YDEGEE in the germline V gene. The CDR3 loop is CASSGWGGGVETQYF. The CDR3 nucleotides read TGTGCCAGCAGCGGCTGGGGTGGAGGGGTGGAGACCCAGTACTTC.

The V call is TRBV7-7, the J call TRBJ2-6; the D gene is possibly TRBD1 (5 bases). The germline V gene has CDR1 SSHAT and CDR2 FNYEAQ (reference sequence). Trimming stripped 8 bases from V and 0 bases from J, with 8 bases between. This CDR3 comprises 14 residues. The CDR3 region has the DNA TGTGCCAGCGGGGCCGTCTCTGGGGCCAACGTCCTGACTTTC. Translated, it gives CASGAVSGANVLTF.

This clone was seen a handful of times. The CDR3 nucleotides read TGTGCCAGCAGTTGGATAGCAGACACCGGGGAGCTGTTTTTT. Translating it yields CASSWIADTGELFF. V and J are TRBV6-6 and TRBJ2-2; D is undetermined. Trimming took off 4 bases at V and 3 bases at J, with 9 bases between the two ends. The CDR3 has 14 residues. The germline V gene has CDR1 MNHNY and CDR2 SVGAGI (reference sequence).

The V gene is TRBV5-5, the J gene TRBJ1-2; TRBD1 is a possible D gene (5 bases). This CDR3 contains 16 residues. Germline-derived CDR1 and CDR2 are SGHKS and YYEKEE (reference sequence). V was shortened by 2 bases and J by 5 bases, with 19 bases between the two germline ends. As DNA, the CDR3 is TGTGCCAGCAGCTTAATACTCACGTGGGGCCCATATGGCTACACCTTC. The encoded protein is CASSLILTWGPYGYTF.

The chain couples TRBV6-5 to TRBJ1-2; the D is unclear. Germline V gene sequence: CDR1 MNHEY, CDR2 SVGAGI. This CDR3 region has 14 residues. Between the trimmed V and J ends, which lost 7 bases and 0 bases, there was a span of 12 bases. The CDR3 region is CASTREISNYGYTF. The CDR3 DNA sequence: TGTGCCAGCACTCGAGAAATTTCTAACTATGGCTACACCTTC.

A remark on this clone: An end of the junction differs from the germline gene, which may be a read error. V is TRBV18 and J is TRBJ2-3; D uncertain. This CDR3 region has 15 residues. The germline V gene encodes CDR1 KGHSH and CDR2 LQKENI. CDR3 region: CVSSPYSTSTDTQYF. DNA for the CDR3: TGTGTCAGCTCGCCTTACAGTACTAGCACAGATACGCAGTATTTT.

V gene TRBV5-1 combines with J gene TRBJ1-2; 12 nucleotides agree with TRBD1. The J segment lost 8 bases and the V segment lost 4 bases, leaving 6 bases of the junction unmatched. In germline, CDR1 is SGHRS, CDR2 YFSETQ. There are 14 residues in the CDR3. CDR3 protein: CASSRDRGRQGYTF. The DNA for the CDR3 is TGCGCCAGCAGCCGGGACAGGGGGCGACAGGGCTACACCTTC.

This sequence joins TRBV5-4 and TRBJ1-1; TRBD1 agrees at 7 bases. CDR1 is SGHNT, CDR2 YYREEE, per germline (reference sequence). The CDR3 sequence is 14 residues long. With 4 bases clipped from V and 5 bases from J, the junction kept 8 bases outside the gene matches. Here the CDR3 DNA reads TGTGCCAGCAGCCCAGGGACAGCAAGGACTGAAGCTTTCTTT. It translates to CASSPGTARTEAFF.

The J gene is TRBJ1-2, the V gene TRBV3-1 (or the pseudogene TRBV3-2); the D is unclear. From germline, CDR1 is LGHDT and CDR2 YNNKEL (reference sequence). The CDR3 is 13 amino acids. The V gene lost 0 bases and the J gene lost 4 bases, with 6 bases spanning the gap. CDR3 sequence (DNA): TGTGCCAGCAGCCAAGAACAGTTCTATGGCTACACCTTC. It translates to CASSQEQFYGYTF.

The J gene is TRBJ1-1, the V gene TRBV7-6; unclear D gene. Between the trimmed V and J ends, which lost 3 bases and 2 bases, there was a span of 10 bases. CDR1 is SGHVS, CDR2 FNYEAQ, per germline. The CDR3 is 14 amino acids. As DNA, the CDR3 is TGTGCCAGCAGCTTGTCCGGGGTTAACACTGAAGCTTTCTTT. Residues: CASSLSGVNTEAFF.

The chain recombines TRBV3-1 (or the pseudogene TRBV3-2) with TRBJ1-6; 7 bases fit TRBD1. There are 15 residues in the CDR3. Unmatched junction bases numbered 4, after V lost 1 base and J lost 7 bases. Per the germline V gene, CDR1 is LGHDT and CDR2 is YNNKEL (reference sequence). The CDR3, as DNA: TGTGCCAGCAGCCAAGTTGGGGGACAGAATTCACCCCTCCACTTT. It specifies CASSQVGGQNSPLHF.

The CDR3 protein is CASRGVPNYGYTF. The CDR3 DNA follows: TGTGCCAGCCGGGGGGTTCCTAACTATGGCTACACCTTC. V and J are TRBV6-5 and TRBJ1-2; D possibly corresponds to TRBD1 (5 bases). Germline CDR1 and CDR2: MNHEY and SVGAGI. The length of the CDR3 is 13 residues. The germline V and J ends were trimmed by 8 bases and 0 bases, with 10 bases remaining between them.

The rearrangement joins TRBV19 to TRBJ1-1; 8 bases map to TRBD1. Germline V gene data show CDR1 as LNHDA and CDR2 as SQIVND (reference sequence). V dropped 6 bases and J dropped 5; count of bases not matched to a gene: 11. CDR3 length: 15 residues. The CDR3 DNA sequence: TGTGCCAGTAGCACCGGCGGCAGGGGGCTAACTGAAGCTTTCTTT. Residues: CASSTGGRGLTEAFF.

The chain couples TRBV6-5 to TRBJ1-2; a weak D match, TRBD1 (6 bases). V lost 0 bases to trimming and J lost 7 bases, with 15 bases between them. Germline assignment: CDR1 MNHEY and CDR2 SVGAGI. The CDR3 has 15 amino acids. Written as DNA, the CDR3 is TGTGCCAGCAGTTACTCAGAACGGACAGAGGGTGGCTACACCTTC. The encoded protein is CASSYSERTEGGYTF.